A selection of T cell receptor beta chains follows, all from one sample in a study of T cells in Graves' hyperthyroidism and ophthalmopathy. MiXCR, applied by TCRdb to the multiplex PCR reads, yields one record per CDR3 protein. The top ten hold approximately 12% of the sample, which has about 600,000 distinct CDR3 sequences, roughly 15% seen once. Sequencing was done on a sample of blood. The receptors stem from a woman aged 45-59 years with Graves' ophthalmopathy. Each CDR3 is given with its conserved first and last residue. The D gene is left open where the match is weak. Not every row has a clone size; where given, it reads once, few, many or a size class.

TRBD2,TRBJ2-5,-,TRBV18,CASSPLSGGMETQYF,TGTGCCAGCTCACCCCTCTCCGGGGGGATGGAGACCCAGTACTTC
-,TRBJ2-7,many,TRBV20-1,CSARDQGKGLSSYEQYF,TGCAGTGCTAGAGATCAAGGGAAGGGACTCAGCTCCTACGAGCAGTACTTC
-,TRBJ2-7,many,TRBV27,CASRQRVSYEQYF,TGTGCCAGCAGGCAACGGGTATCCTACGAGCAGTACTTC
-,TRBJ1-1,many,TRBV20-1,CSANGRNPNTEAFF,TGCAGTGCAAACGGACGCAATCCGAACACTGAAGCTTTCTTT
-,TRBJ1-2,-,TRBV28,CASSFQGNFNYGYTF,TGTGCCAGCAGTTTTCAGGGGAACTTTAACTATGGCTACACCTTC
-,TRBJ2-1,many,TRBV5-6,CASSPLVGPYNEQFF,TGTGCCAGCAGCCCCCTCGTGGGACCCTACAATGAGCAGTTCTTC
-,TRBJ1-5,many,TRBV20-1,CSALQREGNNQPQHF,TGCAGTGCTTTACAGAGGGAGGGCAACAATCAGCCCCAGCATTTT
-,TRBJ2-4,once,TRBV6-5,CASSYLGGGHIQYF,TGTGCCAGCAGTTACCTTGGAGGGGGGCACATTCAGTACTTC
-,TRBJ2-2,few,TRBV7-6,CASSLYGGTGELFF,TGTGCCAGCAGCTTATACGGGGGCACCGGGGAGCTGTTTTTT
-,TRBJ1-5,many,TRBV7-9,CASSLVPQGVGNQPQHF,TGTGCCAGCAGCTTAGTTCCCCAGGGAGTCGGCAATCAGCCCCAGCATTTT
-,TRBJ1-2,-,TRBV28,CASSLPLNSNYGYTF,TGTGCCAGCAGTTTACCACTTAACTCTAACTATGGCTACACCTTC
TRBD1,TRBJ1-5,few,TRBV5-5,CASSSEPQGANNQPQHF,TGTGCCAGCAGCTCGGAGCCCCAGGGGGCAAACAATCAGCCCCAGCATTTT
TRBD2,TRBJ2-3,-,TRBV20-1,CSARTRGWGTQYF,TGCAGTGCTCGGACTAGGGGCTGGGGTACGCAGTATTTT
-,TRBJ1-5,few,TRBV7-9,CASSLGGPGPQHF,TGTGCCAGCAGCTTAGGAGGTCCAGGGCCCCAGCATTTT
TRBD2,TRBJ2-7,many,TRBV28,CASSPQGSGSSYEQYF,TGTGCCAGCAGTCCGCAGGGGAGCGGGAGCTCCTACGAGCAGTACTTC
TRBD2,TRBJ2-1,many,TRBV20-1,CSARELAGLYNEQFF,TGCAGTGCTAGAGAGCTAGCGGGATTATACAATGAGCAGTTCTTC
TRBD2,TRBJ2-5,few,TRBV25-1,CASSGTTSGSQETQYF,TGTGCCAGCAGTGGAACAACCAGCGGGAGTCAAGAGACCCAGTACTTC
-,TRBJ1-5,many,TRBV28,CASSLPDRRNQPQHF,TGTGCCAGCAGTCTCCCGGACAGACGCAATCAGCCCCAGCATTTT
TRBD2,TRBJ2-1,-,TRBV19,CASSIDQPPGLAGVGEQFF,TGTGCCAGTAGTATAGATCAGCCCCCGGGACTAGCGGGAGTCGGTGAGCAGTTCTTC
-,TRBJ1-1,-,TRBV5-8,CASSFRVTWGTEAFF,TGTGCCAGCAGCTTCCGGGTTACATGGGGCACTGAAGCTTTCTTT
TRBD2,TRBJ2-1,many,TRBV2,CASSVGTSGWNEQFF,TGTGCCAGCAGTGTAGGGACTAGCGGGTGGAATGAGCAGTTCTTC
-,TRBJ2-4,few,TRBV20-1,CSARAGVSAKNIQYF,TGCAGTGCTAGAGCGGGAGTCTCGGCCAAAAACATTCAGTACTTC
-,TRBJ2-2,few,TRBV20-1,CSARGGANTGELFF,TGCAGTGCTAGAGGGGGCGCGAACACCGGGGAGCTGTTTTTT
-,TRBJ1-6,many,TRBV5-1,CASSYTENSPLHF,TGCGCCAGCAGCTACACAGAAAATTCACCCCTCCACTTT
-,TRBJ1-3,-,TRBV28,CASSPPGLRNTIYF,TGTGCCAGCAGCCCCCCGGGCCTCAGAAACACCATATATTTT
TRBD1,TRBJ2-7,few,TRBV4-3,CASSQEPGQAFYEQYF,TGCGCCAGCAGCCAAGAGCCGGGACAGGCTTTCTACGAGCAGTACTTC
TRBD2,TRBJ2-7,many,TRBV7-9,CASSPDRTSGFSGEQYF,TGTGCCAGCAGCCCCGACCGGACTAGCGGGTTTTCAGGCGAGCAGTACTTC
-,TRBJ2-3,many,TRBV5-1,CASSFNQRRMLSTDTQYF,TGCGCCAGCAGCTTCAACCAGCGGAGGATGCTTAGCACAGATACGCAGTATTTT
TRBD2,TRBJ2-3,many,TRBV12-3/TRBV12-4,CASTSPSGGTDTQYF,TGTGCCAGCACCTCTCCTAGCGGGGGCACAGATACGCAGTATTTT
TRBD2,TRBJ2-3,-,TRBV13,CASSSGTSGRLDTQYF,TGTGCCAGCAGCTCGGGGACTAGCGGGAGGCTAGATACGCAGTATTTT
-,TRBJ2-3,many,TRBV11-1,CASSLPGSTDTQYF,TGTGCCAGCAGCTTACCGGGGAGTACAGATACGCAGTATTTT
TRBD1,TRBJ1-5,many,TRBV7-2,CASSLGQGARSQHF,TGTGCCAGCAGCTTAGGACAGGGGGCGAGGTCCCAGCATTTT
-,TRBJ2-6,few,TRBV5-1,CASRWTVGLSGANVLTF,TGCGCCAGCCGTTGGACAGTGGGACTCTCTGGGGCCAACGTCCTGACTTTC
-,TRBJ1-2,many,TRBV24-1,CATSDYQKSDGYTF,TGTGCCACCAGTGATTATCAGAAGTCTGATGGCTACACCTTC
-,TRBJ1-2,many,TRBV24-1,CATSDLLDYGYTF,TGTGCCACCAGTGATTTGCTCGACTATGGCTACACCTTC
TRBD2,TRBJ2-5,few,TRBV9,CASSVGALAGGPETQYF,TGTGCCAGCAGCGTAGGAGCGCTAGCGGGAGGGCCAGAGACCCAGTACTTC
TRBD2,TRBJ2-7,many,TRBV5-6,CASSNIAGDSPREQYF,TGTGCCAGCAGCAATATAGCGGGAGACTCTCCGCGGGAGCAGTACTTC
-,TRBJ2-3,many,TRBV28,CASSLTSVQEQYF,TGTGCCAGCAGTTTGACCTCCGTACAGGAGCAGTATTTT
TRBD1,TRBJ1-1,-,TRBV4-3,CASSPDRGQGNTEAFF,TGCGCCAGCAGCCCCGACAGGGGCCAGGGGAACACTGAAGCTTTCTTT
-,TRBJ1-2,-,TRBV20-1,CSARDRGFYGYTF,TGCAGTGCTAGAGATCGGGGATTCTATGGCTACACCTTC
-,TRBJ2-7,-,TRBV4-3,CAGSQDSGLNYEQYF,TGCGCCGGCAGCCAAGACAGCGGACTAAATTACGAGCAGTACTTC
-,TRBJ1-6,many,TRBV18,CASSEQGLNSPLHF,TGTGCCAGCTCAGAACAGGGCCTTAATTCACCCCTCCACTTT
TRBD2,TRBJ2-7,many,TRBV20-1,CSARGREGLSRLEQYF,TGCAGTGCTAGAGGGCGGGAGGGCCTGAGTCGTCTCGAGCAGTACTTC
TRBD2,TRBJ2-1,many,TRBV6-2/TRBV6-3,CASREGLAAANEQFF,TGTGCCAGCAGGGAGGGACTAGCTGCCGCCAATGAGCAGTTCTTC
-,TRBJ1-6,few,TRBV12-3/TRBV12-4,CASSSYSLNYNSPLHF,TGTGCCAGCAGTTCGTACAGCTTAAACTATAATTCACCCCTCCACTTT
-,TRBJ2-5,-,TRBV30,CAWSGTLGKEGTQYF,TGTGCCTGGAGTGGGACCCTCGGGAAAGAGGGGACCCAGTACTTC
-,TRBJ2-1,many,TRBV7-9,CASNLPWQGYNEQFF,TGTGCCAGCAACTTACCGTGGCAGGGATACAATGAGCAGTTCTTC
-,TRBJ1-1,-,TRBV28,CASSPGGLSTEAFF,TGTGCCAGCAGTCCGGGGGGACTGAGCACTGAAGCTTTCTTT
TRBD1,TRBJ1-2,many,TRBV4-3,CASSTRTGGNVNYGYTF,TGCGCCAGCAGCACTCGGACAGGGGGGAATGTAAACTATGGCTACACCTTC